The source of this T cell receptor (beta chain) is a study of shared clonotypes between healthy human individuals. Overall study: Aged between 18 and 49, the donors were a couple of women and three men. Overall study findings and caveats: An expected dependence of interdonor clonotype sharing on sequencing depth was noted.

Genomic DNA per cell subset filled all wells of several immunoSEQ plates. As processed by the authors: Junction-only immunoSEQ data arrived without quality scores, meaning filtering differed. Using immunoSEQ multiplex PCR, the repertoire was profiled, and TCRdb retains in-frame clones only, with some absent. Clone size and V and J calls were adopted from that table, with D and trimming inferred from the DNA. Here the sample spans about 1 million clones, around 76% being singletons. This clone was observed a handful of times. What it binds is unknown. Germline V gene data show CDR1 as KGHSY and CDR2 as FQNENV. The CDR3 sequence is 14 residues long. The V end was cut by 0 bases, the J end by 6 bases, with 9 bases between.

The receptor was derived from a man younger than 35 in good health. The sample taken for sequencing was memory CD4+ T cells sorted from blood. Subset indicated: CD45RA-negative fraction. V gene TRBV16 combines with J gene TRBJ1-5, with D unclear. Here the CDR3 reads CASSQSSVGQPQHF. CDR3 in DNA: TGTGCCAGCAGCCAATCCTCGGTCGGTCAGCCCCAGCATTTT.